This TCR beta chain was sequenced during a study of CD8 T cells in Susac syndrome. With random hexamers, reverse transcription was performed on roughly 0.45 to 1 ug of RNA. Via MiXCR, TCRdb re-called the immunoSEQ multiplex PCR reads, giving one row per CDR3 protein. The table lists approximately 160,000 distinct CDR3 sequences, roughly 92% of them singletons, with over 0.08% in the top ten. V was clipped by 3 bases and J by 3 bases, with 11 bases between them. This CDR3 has 15 residues. Germline V gene sequence: CDR1 ENHRY, CDR2 SYGVKD. This chain uses TRBV10-3 with TRBJ1-4; D not resolved. The sequenced sample was CD4+ T cells from PBMCs. The origin of this receptor is a human donor with multiple sclerosis. CDR3 in amino acids: CAISDYRGPNEKLFF. The CDR3 nucleotides are TGTGCCATCAGTGATTATCGAGGGCCTAATGAAAAACTGTTTTTT.